This T cell receptor beta chain emerged from a study of blood T cell repertoires in COVID-19. Study in general: Donors in the United States, Italy and Spain gave samples during acute or convalescent COVID-19.

Trimming took 3 bases from V and 2 from J, leaving 11 bases between them. The CDR3 runs to 14 residues. CDR1 is SGDLS and CDR2 is YYNGEE in the germline V gene. Per the study methods: Reference gene primer amplification gave estimated nucleated cell counts. TCRdb's table, derived via immunoSEQ multiplex PCR, lists solely in-frame clones and lacks some. The V and J calls and clone size are taken from that table; D and trimming were inferred from the DNA. The sample lists 200,000 or so clones, approximately 80% occurring once. The chain uses TRBV9 and TRBJ1-1; no clear D. The sequenced sample consisted of peripheral blood. The sequence came from a man aged 40-55 years who had recovered from COVID-19. For the CDR3, the DNA is TGTGCCAGCAGCGCAGGCTGGGTTAACACTGAAGCTTTCTTT. This sequence encodes CASSAGWVNTEAFF.